These 23 T cell receptor beta chains came from one sample sequenced in a study of shared clonotypes between healthy human individuals. The assay was immunoSEQ multiplex PCR, and TCRdb's table has in-frame clones only and misses some. The sample has hundreds of thousands of clones; 70% to 80% are singletons. What was sequenced was PBMCs. The receptors stem from a woman in her forties in good health. Some clones in this sample may be carry-over from other donors' samples.

This clone came up once. This chain joins TRBV6-1 and TRBJ2-1, with 15 bases that match TRBD2. J lost 6 bases, V lost 3 bases, and 3 bases had no gene match. The CDR3 has 16 amino acids. Germline CDR1 reads MNHNS; CDR2 reads SASEGT. CDR3 nucleotide sequence: TGTGCCAGCAGTGAGCGGACTAGCGGGAGGGCCAATGAGCAGTTCTTC. This encodes CASSERTSGRANEQFF.

The gene calls are TRBV18 and TRBJ2-6; 7 positions match TRBD1. CDR1 and CDR2 (germline): KGHSH, LQKENI. The CDR3 consists of 15 residues. V lost 2 bases, J lost 2 bases, and 0 bases stayed unmatched. CDR3 DNA sequence: TGTGCCAGCTCACCAACAGGGGCTGGGGCCAACGTCCTGACTTTC. Its protein is CASSPTGAGANVLTF.

Comment on this clone: Here the CDR3 omits its conserved ending phenylalanine or tryptophan, so a read error is the likely source. This chain connects TRBV5-1 to TRBJ1-2; D gene ambiguous. This CDR3 has 13 amino acids. V shed 0 bases and J shed 1 base, with 4 bases lying between them. Germline V lookup: CDR1 SGHRS, CDR2 YFSETQ. CDR3 DNA: TGCGCCAGCAGCTTGGAGCTTAACTATGGCTACACCCTC. It translates to CASSLELNYGYTL.

The V call is TRBV9, the J call TRBJ1-2, with 7 bases matching TRBD1. The J segment lost 2 bases and the V segment lost 4 bases, leaving 11 bases of the junction unmatched. This CDR3 contains 16 residues. Germline V gene lookup returns CDR1 SGDLS and CDR2 YYNGEE. CDR3 sequence: CASSPQSDRANYGYTF. The CDR3 nucleotides read TGTGCCAGCAGCCCCCAGTCCGACAGGGCGAACTATGGCTACACCTTC.

J is TRBJ1-1 and V is TRBV19; a possible D gene is TRBD1 (6 bases). The CDR3 extends over 12 amino acids. Germline lookup yields CDR1 LNHDA and CDR2 SQIVND (reference sequence). V was shortened by 5 bases and J by 8 bases, with 12 bases between the two germline ends. CDR3 in amino acids: CASSYLQGEAFF. The CDR3, as DNA: TGTGCCAGTAGTTACTTGCAGGGGGAAGCTTTCTTT.

To note about this clone: A much larger clone differs by one base, so this may be a read error. This same CDR3 is encoded by further DNA sequences in the sample. The V and J genes are TRBV28 and TRBJ1-3, with a possible D match to TRBD1 (5 bases). Germline V gives CDR1 MDHEN, CDR2 SYDVKM. V lost 6 bases and J lost 0, with 12 bases in between. This CDR3 contains 15 residues. The CDR3 region has the DNA TGTGCCAGCAGCGGAACAGGTTACTCTGGAAACACCATATATTTT. This codes for CASSGTGYSGNTIYF.

The chain joins TRBV4-1 to TRBJ1-2, with D possibly TRBD1 on 5 matching bases. Germline CDR1 MGHRA, CDR2 YSYEKL. The CDR3 runs to 16 residues. With 5 bases removed from V and 4 bases from J, the gap between germline ends came to 20 bases. Here the CDR3 DNA reads TGCGCCAGCAGCGGAGCGACCCGAGGACACCCCTATGGCTACACCTTC. Amino acids: CASSGATRGHPYGYTF.

The chain uses TRBV5-1 and TRBJ2-3; 8 positions agree with TRBD1. Germline V gene lookup returns CDR1 SGHRS and CDR2 YFSETQ. The CDR3 spans 15 residues. V dropped 4 bases and J dropped 0; count of bases not matched to a gene: 4. This chain's CDR3 is CASSPWDRSTDTQYF. Written as DNA, the CDR3 is TGCGCCAGCAGCCCCTGGGACAGGAGCACAGATACGCAGTATTTT.

J is TRBJ2-1 and V is TRBV2, with a weak D call TRBD1 (6 bases). The CDR3 has 15 amino acids. Trimming left V 4 bases short and J 2 bases short, with 12 bases between. The V gene's germline CDR1 is SNHLY and CDR2 FYNNEI. In DNA form, the CDR3 reads TGTGCCAGCAGTGCAAGGACAGACCCCTACAATGAGCAGTTCTTC. This codes for CASSARTDPYNEQFF.

This chain connects TRBV5-1 to TRBJ1-2, with 9 bases lining up with TRBD1. The germline V gene encodes CDR1 SGHRS and CDR2 YFSETQ. V lost 4 bases to trimming and J lost 8 bases; unmatched junction nucleotides: 12. The CDR3 length is 15 residues. The CDR3 nucleotides read TGCGCCAGCAGCGAAAGTGCGGGACAGGGCGCCGGCTACACCTTC. Protein product: CASSESAGQGAGYTF.

The chain links TRBV1 to TRBJ1-1; the table gives TRBD1 as D, unverified against the DNA. TRBV1 is noted as a pseudogene. CDR3 length: 15 amino acids. The CDR3 sequence is CTSSFPGHKNTEAFF. Written as DNA, the CDR3 is TGCACCAGCAGCTTCCCGGGACACAAGAACACTGAAGCTTTCTTT.

V and J are TRBV7-2 and TRBJ2-7, with TRBD2 matching 7 bases. CDR1 is SGHTA and CDR2 is FQGNSA in the germline V gene. The CDR3 is made up of 14 amino acids. The J segment lost 0 bases and the V segment lost 6 bases, leaving 5 bases of the junction unmatched. CDR3 coding DNA: TGTGCCAGCAGGAGACTAGCCAACTCCTACGAGCAGTACTTC. It translates to CASRRLANSYEQYF.

This clone came up once. CDR3 loop: CASSLRGRYNEQFF. CDR3 nucleotides: TGTGCCAGCAGCTTGCGGGGCCGTTACAATGAGCAGTTCTTC. This rearrangement joins TRBV5-6 to TRBJ2-1, with D perhaps given as TRBD1 or TRBD2 (5 bases each). Between the trimmed V and J ends, which lost 1 base and 4 bases, there was a span of 9 bases. Germline V lookup: CDR1 SGHDT, CDR2 YYEEEE. This CDR3 is 14 amino acids long.

Turning to this clone: Possible read error: a much larger clone is one base away. The sample holds other DNA sequences that translate to the same CDR3. The chain uses TRBV29-1 and TRBJ1-1, with 7 positions matching TRBD1. Germline V CDR1 and CDR2: SQVTM, ANQGSEA. The CDR3 runs 13 residues. CDR3 protein: CSVGQRLGTEAFF. DNA for the CDR3: TGCAGCGTGGGACAGAGACTAGGGACTGAAGCTTTCTTC.

V gene TRBV7-6 combines with J gene TRBJ2-2, with 11 bases lining up with TRBD2. The ends lost 4 bases at V and 7 bases at J; junction bases unmatched: 5. CDR3 length: 15 residues. CDR1 and CDR2 (germline): SGHVS, FNYEAQ. This CDR3 is CASSSTTSGVGELFF. CDR3 DNA: TGTGCCAGCAGCTCCACGACTAGCGGGGTCGGGGAGCTGTTTTTT.

The V call is TRBV18, the J call TRBJ2-2, with 14 bases fitting TRBD2. The CDR3 is made up of 16 amino acids. J gave up 5 bases and V 2 bases, and 1 base lay outside the gene matches. Germline V lookup: CDR1 KGHSH, CDR2 LQKENI. CDR3 sequence: CASSPGTSGRTGELFF. The CDR3 nucleotides are TGTGCCAGCTCACCAGGGACTAGCGGGAGAACCGGGGAGCTGTTTTTT.

This clone was counted a few times. The chain carries TRBV5-1 and TRBJ1-2, with 8 bases matching TRBD1. This CDR3 comprises 14 residues. CDR1 SGHRS and CDR2 YFSETQ come from the germline V gene. With 0 bases clipped from V and 4 bases from J, the junction kept 2 bases outside the gene matches. Here the CDR3 DNA reads TGCGCCAGCAGCTTGGACACAGGGGGCTATGGCTACACCTTC. Translation: CASSLDTGGYGYTF. The whole variable domain, filled in from reference TRBV5-1 and TRBJ1-2, reads KAGVTQTPRYLIKTRGQQVTLSCSPISGHRSVSWYQQTPGQGLQFLFEYFSETQRNKGNFPGRFSGRQFSNSRSEMNVSTLELGDSALYLCASSLDTGGYGYTFGSGTRLTVV.

This clone was counted only a few times. The gene calls are TRBV7-6 and TRBJ2-1, with D tentatively TRBD2 (6 bases). This CDR3 spans 14 amino acids. Trimming pared 5 bases from V and 7 bases from J, leaving 15 bases between. Looked up from germline, CDR1 is SGHVS and CDR2 is FNYEAQ. The chain's CDR3 is CASSPPGSGNEQFF. DNA of the CDR3: TGTGCCAGCAGCCCCCCGGGTAGCGGAAATGAGCAGTTCTTC.

V usage is TRBV11-3 and J usage is TRBJ2-4, with 9 nucleotides matching TRBD1. The CDR3 covers 13 residues. Losses at the gene ends were 3 bases for V and 13 bases for J; bases not matched to a gene: 7. Germline CDR1 SGHNT, CDR2 YENEEA. The CDR3 DNA follows: TGTGCCAGCAGCTTGGGGGGGACAGGGCCACAGTACTTC. Translation: CASSLGGTGPQYF.

This clone was seen just once. The chain links TRBV5-1 to TRBJ1-2, with 7 nucleotides matching TRBD1. The germline V gene encodes CDR1 SGHRS and CDR2 YFSETQ. With V trimmed by 4 bases and J by 3 bases, 6 bases remained unmatched. The CDR3 runs 14 residues. For the CDR3, the DNA is TGCGCCAGCAGCCCCGGACAGGCCCACTATGGCTACACCTTC. Encoded protein: CASSPGQAHYGYTF.

CDR3 residues: CASSGGAGGPLSGTGELFF. The CDR3 nucleotides are TGTGCCAGCAGTGGGGGAGCGGGAGGGCCTCTCAGTGGCACCGGGGAGCTGTTTTTT. The J gene is TRBJ2-2, the V gene TRBV9; 10 bases line up with TRBD2. In germline, CDR1 is SGDLS, CDR2 YYNGEE. The V segment lost 5 bases and the J segment 4 bases; nucleotides outside the gene matches: 17. CDR3 length: 19 residues.

This rearrangement joins TRBV6-5 to TRBJ2-7, with 7 nucleotides matching TRBD1. After removal of 2 bases from V and 4 bases from J, the junction contained 8 bases not matched to a gene. Per germline, CDR1 MNHEY and CDR2 SVGAGI. The CDR3 has 15 amino acids. This CDR3 is CASSYLHRGPYEQYF. CDR3 in DNA: TGTGCCAGCAGTTACCTTCACAGGGGACCTTACGAGCAGTACTTC.

This clone was detected only a few times. This rearrangement joins TRBV19 to TRBJ2-5; D not certain. Germline V gene sequence: CDR1 LNHDA, CDR2 SQIVND (reference sequence). V shed 3 bases and J shed 2 bases, with 7 bases lying between them. The CDR3 is made up of 13 amino acids. The CDR3 DNA sequence: TGTGCCAGTAGTATGAGCTTGCAAGAGACCCAGTACTTC. Protein: CASSMSLQETQYF. Combining the CDR3 with reference TRBV19 and TRBJ2-5 gives the whole variable domain DGGITQSPKYLFRKEGQNVTLSCEQNLNHDAMYWYRQDPGQGLRLIYYSQIVNDFQKGDIAEGYSVSREKKESFPLTVTSAQKNPTAFYLCASSMSLQETQYFGPGTRLLVL.